Detailed here is one T cell receptor (beta chain). Antigen unknown. Germline V lookup: CDR1 SGHDT, CDR2 YYEEEE. CDR3 length: 17 amino acids. V was clipped by 4 bases and J by 2 bases, with 20 bases between them. The data were obtained in a study of T cell repertoires in cytomegalovirus infection. The overall study: It was recently identified HLA-C-restricted and well-studied HLA-B-restricted CMV epitopes that the study used.

General study findings and limits: Based on cumulative public TCR beta family frequency, carriers of CMV plus the relevant HLA were identified.

TCRdb re-called the reads through MiXCR, storing one row per CDR3 protein. This sample carries some 560,000 distinct CDR3 sequences, roughly 42% of them seen once, and the ten largest clones take 48%. The source of this sequence is a human donor in good health (CMV status not recorded). Some clones in this sample may be carry-over from other donors' samples. The chain recombines TRBV5-6 with TRBJ2-3; D is undetermined. The sequencing used cultured PBMCs, collected from culture after CMV antigen stimulation. Written as DNA, the CDR3 is TGTGCCAGCAGCCCCGAAACAGAAAACCCCCCCACAGATACGCAGTATTTT. Protein product: CASSPETENPPTDTQYF.